Listed below are T cell receptor beta chains from one sample, sequenced in a study of regulatory T cells in long-lasting Graves disease. One entry per CDR3 protein, called by TCRdb with MiXCR from the multiplex PCR reads. The sample has 420,000 or so distinct CDR3 sequences; 23% are singletons. Sequencing used peripheral blood mononuclear cells (PBMCs), obtained when the disease was refractory, from a patient treated with antithyroid drugs. The receptor source for this set is a female donor with Graves disease. Each CDR3 is given with its conserved first and last residue. Each record gives: J gene, V gene, clone size, D gene, CDR3 protein, CDR3 DNA. A D gene is named only where the DNA matches it firmly. Rows may omit the clone size; those that give it use once, few, many or a size class.

TRBJ2-1,TRBV9,few,TRBD2,CASSHRAGASYNEQFF,TGTGCCAGCAGCCACCGAGCGGGAGCGTCCTACAATGAGCAGTTCTTC
TRBJ2-2,TRBV19,few,TRBD2,CASSISGTSPGELFF,TGTGCCAGTAGTATATCCGGGACTAGTCCCGGGGAGCTGTTTTTT
TRBJ2-7,TRBV16,many,-,CASSQKRNYEQYF,TGTGCCAGCAGCCAAAAACGGAACTACGAGCAGTACTTC
TRBJ1-2,TRBV9,few,TRBD1,CASSVGWGTGYYGYTF,TGTGCCAGCAGCGTAGGATGGGGGACAGGTTACTATGGCTACACCTTC
TRBJ1-2,TRBV27,many,-,CATSPSGGHGYTF,TGTGCCACCTCCCCGTCCGGGGGCCATGGCTACACCTTC
TRBJ2-4,TRBV6-1,many,TRBD2,CASSGQSSGRRYF,TGTGCCAGCAGTGGGCAGTCTAGCGGGAGACGGTACTTC
TRBJ2-2,TRBV7-2,few,-,CASSLELAAGELFF,TGTGCCAGCAGCTTAGAGCTGGCTGCCGGGGAGCTGTTTTTT
TRBJ1-2,TRBV29-1,many,-,CSVEVRGLRGYTF,TGCAGCGTGGAAGTCAGGGGTTTACGTGGCTACACCTTC
TRBJ2-2,TRBV20-1,few,-,CSAPDRNTGELFF,TGCAGTGCTCCTGACAGGAACACCGGGGAGCTGTTTTTT
TRBJ1-3,TRBV12-3/TRBV12-4,-,-,CASTFSGAFGNTIYF,TGTGCCAGCACCTTCTCGGGGGCGTTTGGAAACACCATATATTTT
TRBJ2-7,TRBV3-1,-,-,CASSQVGEQYF,TGTGCCAGCAGCCAAGTCGGCGAGCAGTACTTC
TRBJ2-7,TRBV6-2/TRBV6-3,many,-,CASSYAPDSRNIYEQYF,TGTGCCAGCAGTTACGCTCCGGACAGCCGAAACATCTACGAGCAGTACTTC
TRBJ2-2,TRBV12-3/TRBV12-4,many,-,CASRRGDSLNTGELFF,TGTGCCAGCAGACGGGGGGACAGCCTAAACACCGGGGAGCTGTTTTTT
TRBJ2-2,TRBV5-1,-,-,CASSLVQLNTGELFF,TGCGCCAGCAGCTTGGTACAATTGAACACCGGGGAGCTGTTTTTT
TRBJ2-7,TRBV4-1,-,TRBD2,CASSQVALAGASYEQYF,TGCGCCAGCAGCCAAGTGGCCTTAGCGGGAGCCTCCTACGAGCAGTACTTC
TRBJ2-3,TRBV28,few,TRBD2,CASSSRGGPTDTQYF,TGTGCCAGCAGCTCTCGGGGAGGGCCCACAGATACGCAGTATTTT
TRBJ1-1,TRBV27,-,-,CASSKGGLSTEAFF,TGTGCCAGCAGTAAGGGGGGTTTAAGCACTGAAGCTTTCTTT